Below, 22 T cell receptor beta chains from the same sample are listed, as sequenced in a study of long-term antiretroviral therapy in people with HIV. Survey-level resolution applied to immunoSEQ assay v3.0. Generated by immunoSEQ multiplex PCR, the TCRdb table keeps only in-frame clones and is missing some. The table lists about 17,000 clones, about four fifths of them singletons. The sequences come from unsorted PBMCs, collected at the start of antiretroviral therapy. These receptors all come from a man aged 30 to 39 with HIV.

This clone came up once. V is TRBV19 and J is TRBJ2-3, with a weak D call TRBD2 (6 bases). The CDR3 spans 15 residues. The V end was cut by 6 bases, the J end by 2 bases, with 15 bases between. Germline V CDR1 and CDR2: LNHDA, SQIVND (reference sequence). The CDR3 reads CASSPFGGFTDTQYF. The CDR3, as DNA: TGTGCCAGTAGCCCATTTGGGGGGTTCACAGATACGCAGTATTTT.

Comments on this clone: The sample has other DNA sequences that encode this CDR3 too. The rearrangement joins TRBV30 to TRBJ1-6; 9 nucleotides match TRBD1. This CDR3 has 14 residues. From germline, CDR1 is GTSNPN and CDR2 SVGIG (reference sequence). J was trimmed by 6 bases and V by 3 bases; bases with no gene match: 3. The CDR3 region has the DNA TGTGCCTGGAGGTGGGGACAGGGTAATTCACCCCTCCACTTT. Translation gives CAWRWGQGNSPLHF.

This chain uses TRBV29-1 with TRBJ2-1, with D perhaps matching TRBD1 or TRBD2 (5 bases each). In germline, CDR1 is SQVTM, CDR2 ANQGSEA. This CDR3 contains 16 residues. The V gene lost 6 bases and the J gene lost 9 bases, with 27 bases spanning the gap. The CDR3, as DNA: TGCAGCGTCGCTACACCGGGGCCCGAGGAGCGAGGTGAGCAGTTCTTC. Residues: CSVATPGPEERGEQFF.

The rearrangement uses TRBV30 and TRBJ1-2, with 7 bases identical to TRBD1. Germline V CDR1 and CDR2: GTSNPN, SVGIG (reference sequence). There are 13 residues in the CDR3. V was pared by 3 bases and J by 8 bases, with 9 bases of the junction left unmatched. CDR3 amino acids: CAWSGQGGVGYTF. CDR3 DNA sequence: TGTGCCTGGAGCGGACAAGGGGGCGTCGGCTACACCTTC.

This chain links TRBV5-3 with TRBJ1-1, with 9 bases lining up with TRBD1. TRBV5-3 carries the ORF label, with uncertain function. Trimming at V came to 2 bases and at J to 5 bases, leaving 4 bases not matched to a gene. CDR3 length: 14 residues. The CDR3 is CARSFTGTGTEAFF. The DNA of the CDR3 is TGTGCCAGAAGCTTTACCGGGACAGGGACTGAAGCTTTCTTT.

This chain uses TRBV7-9 with TRBJ2-7; tentatively, D is TRBD1 or TRBD2 (5 bases each). The length of the CDR3 is 14 residues. V was pared by 3 bases and J by 2 bases, with 11 bases between. Germline CDR1 is SEHNR and CDR2 is FQNEAQ (reference sequence). This CDR3 reads CASSFQGEAYEQYF. DNA for the CDR3: TGTGCCAGCAGCTTCCAGGGAGAAGCCTACGAGCAGTACTTC.

The chain has TRBV11-1 and TRBJ2-7; D gene ambiguous. Germline lookup yields CDR1 SGHAT and CDR2 FQDESV (reference sequence). The CDR3 length is 15 residues. With 2 bases removed from V and 3 bases from J, the gap between germline ends came to 14 bases. CDR3 nucleotides: TGTGCCAGCAGCTTACACGCAGGTAGCTTCTACGAGCAGTACTTC. It is translated as CASSLHAGSFYEQYF.

V usage is TRBV27 and J usage is TRBJ2-3; D gene uncertain. CDR3 length equals 11 residues. Germline lookup yields CDR1 MNHEY and CDR2 SMNVEV (reference sequence). The germline V and J ends were trimmed by 4 bases and 4 bases, with 3 bases remaining between them. CDR3 in DNA: TGTGCCAGCAGTTCCGCAGATACGCAGTATTTT. Translation gives CASSSADTQYF.

The chain has TRBV4-1 and TRBJ1-5; a possible D gene is TRBD1 (5 bases). The CDR3 covers 17 residues. Germline CDR1 reads MGHRA; CDR2 reads YSYEKL. V gave up 5 bases and J gave up 0 bases, with 17 bases separating them. The chain's CDR3 is CASSNFLGTPSNQPQHF. The CDR3 nucleotides read TGCGCCAGCAGCAACTTCTTGGGGACCCCTAGCAATCAGCCCCAGCATTTT.

This chain uses TRBV28 with TRBJ1-3, with a tentative D call TRBD1 (6 bases). This CDR3 has 14 residues. Germline CDR1 reads MDHEN; CDR2 reads SYDVKM. V was pared by 6 bases and J by 3 bases, with 12 bases between. The CDR3, as DNA: TGTGCCAGCAGACCTGGGGGCATTGGAAACACCATATATTTT. Translating gives CASRPGGIGNTIYF. The whole variable domain, remainder taken from reference TRBV28 and TRBJ1-3, is DVKVTQSSRYLVKRTGEKVFLECVQDMDHENMFWYRQDPGLGLRLIYFSYDVKMKEKGDIPEGYSVSREKKERFSLILESASTNQTSMYLCASRPGGIGNTIYFGEGSWLTVV.

This chain connects TRBV30 to TRBJ1-5; no clear D gene. CDR1 is GTSNPN, CDR2 SVGIG, per germline (reference sequence). V dropped 3 bases and J dropped 0 bases, with 9 bases sitting between them. The CDR3 contains 14 residues. DNA of the CDR3: TGTGCCTGGAGCGATGGACTTAGCAATCAGCCCCAGCATTTT. Translation gives CAWSDGLSNQPQHF.

In this sample, this clone turned up once. The rearrangement uses TRBV7-6 and TRBJ2-1; 8 nucleotides agree with TRBD2. Germline CDR1 is SGHVS and CDR2 is FNYEAQ. This CDR3 is 17 amino acids long. Unmatched junction bases numbered 12, after V lost 5 bases and J lost 3 bases. The chain's CDR3 is CASSADLLAENYNEQFF. In DNA form, the CDR3 reads TGTGCCAGCAGCGCTGACCTACTAGCGGAGAACTACAATGAGCAGTTCTTC.

The chain links TRBV11-3 to TRBJ2-5; TRBD1 agrees at 7 bases. The CDR3 sequence is 15 residues long. With V trimmed by 6 bases and J by 3 bases, 10 bases remained unmatched. Per germline, CDR1 SGHNT and CDR2 YENEEA. CDR3 residues: CASSSHSGTEETQYF. The CDR3, as DNA: TGTGCCAGCAGTTCACATTCCGGGACAGAAGAGACCCAGTACTTC.

The chain joins TRBV19 to TRBJ2-1; weak D call: TRBD1 (5 bases). CDR3 length: 14 residues. Germline CDR1 reads LNHDA; CDR2 reads SQIVND (reference sequence). V lost 1 base, J lost 3 bases, and 7 bases lay in between. The CDR3 DNA reads TGTGCCAGTAGTATAGGGGGCTACTACAATGAGCAGTTCTTC. As protein: CASSIGGYYNEQFF.

This chain uses TRBV6-5 with TRBJ2-1; 9 nucleotides align to TRBD2. There are 14 residues in the CDR3. V shed 5 bases, J shed 8 bases, and the junction held 7 bases outside the gene matches. CDR1 is MNHEY, CDR2 SVGAGI, per germline. The CDR3 DNA follows: TGTGCCAGCAGTAAAAGCGGGAGGACCGATGAGCAGTTCTTC. Translating gives CASSKSGRTDEQFF.

This clone was detected only once. J is TRBJ2-5 and V is TRBV7-9, with 7 bases that match TRBD1. Trimming removed 2 bases from V and 2 bases from J; junction bases left unmatched: 2. The germline CDR1 and CDR2 sequences are SEHNR and FQNEAQ (reference sequence). The CDR3 runs to 14 residues. This CDR3 is CASSLRDSQETQYF. The CDR3 DNA reads TGTGCCAGCAGCTTAAGGGACAGTCAAGAGACCCAGTACTTC. The whole variable domain, filled in from reference TRBV7-9 and TRBJ2-5, reads DTGVSQNPRHKITKRGQNVTFRCDPISEHNRLYWYRQTLGQGPEFLTYFQNEAQLEKSRLLSDRFSAERPKGSFSTLEIQRTEQGDSAMYLCASSLRDSQETQYFGPGTRLLVL.

This clone was seen only once. V and J are TRBV2 and TRBJ1-1; D unclear. Germline V gene sequence: CDR1 SNHLY, CDR2 FYNNEI. V lost 3 bases, J lost 5 bases, and 13 bases lay in between. The CDR3 loop spans 14 amino acids. The CDR3 nucleotides read TGTGCCAGCAGTGACTCCCCGGGATGGACTGAAGCTTTCTTT. Translation gives CASSDSPGWTEAFF.

V gene TRBV7-9 combines with J gene TRBJ2-7, with a weak D call TRBD1 (6 bases). This CDR3 comprises 14 residues. V was clipped by 5 bases and J by 0 bases, with 11 bases between them. The germline gives CDR1 SEHNR, CDR2 FQNEAQ (reference sequence). CDR3 sequence: CASSPTGSSYEQYF. CDR3 nucleotide sequence: TGTGCCAGCAGCCCGACAGGAAGCTCCTACGAGCAGTACTTC.

The genes are TRBV7-2 and TRBJ2-7; no clear D. V was pared by 5 bases and J by 6 bases, with 17 bases between. Germline V CDR1 and CDR2: SGHTA, FQGNSA. The CDR3 spans 14 residues. The CDR3 region has the DNA TGTGCCAGCAGCCTCGGGCCGCCGGTCCTCGAGCAGTACTTC. Amino acid sequence: CASSLGPPVLEQYF.

V usage is TRBV7-2 and J usage is TRBJ1-6; D is perhaps TRBD1 (6 bases). CDR1 SGHTA and CDR2 FQGNSA come from the germline V gene. Trimming left V 5 bases short and J 8 bases short, with 13 bases between. The CDR3 runs 14 residues. The CDR3 is CASSTTGTHSPLHF. As DNA, the CDR3 is TGTGCCAGCAGCACCACAGGGACGCATTCACCCCTCCACTTT.

The chain has TRBV21-1 and TRBJ2-3; the table calls TRBD2, which could not be checked here. TRBV21-1 is given as a pseudogene. This CDR3 has 11 residues. The CDR3 DNA reads as TGTGCCAGAATGGAGACAGATACGCAGTATTTT. Its protein product is CARMETDTQYF.

This clone came up once. The chain couples TRBV23-1 to TRBJ2-5, with D maybe TRBD1 (6 bases). TRBV23-1 is an ORF; its function is uncertain. This CDR3 is built from 17 residues. Deletions cut 4 bases from V and 5 bases from J, with 23 bases between. CDR3 protein: CASSPPRPQGFGETQYF. In nucleotides, the CDR3 is TGCGCCAGCAGTCCCCCTAGGCCACAGGGCTTTGGGGAGACCCAGTACTTC.